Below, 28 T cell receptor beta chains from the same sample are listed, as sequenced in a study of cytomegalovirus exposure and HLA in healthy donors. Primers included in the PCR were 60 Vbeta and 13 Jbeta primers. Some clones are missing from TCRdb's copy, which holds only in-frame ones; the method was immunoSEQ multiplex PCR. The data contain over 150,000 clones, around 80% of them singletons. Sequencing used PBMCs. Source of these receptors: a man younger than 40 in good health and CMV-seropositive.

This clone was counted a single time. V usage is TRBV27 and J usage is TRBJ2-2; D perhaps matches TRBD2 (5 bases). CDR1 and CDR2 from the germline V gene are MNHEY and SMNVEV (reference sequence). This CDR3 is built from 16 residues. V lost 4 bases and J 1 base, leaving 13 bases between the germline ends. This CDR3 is CASSSLPGLNTGELFF. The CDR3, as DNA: TGTGCCAGCAGTTCTCTGCCGGGGTTGAACACCGGGGAGCTGTTTTTT.

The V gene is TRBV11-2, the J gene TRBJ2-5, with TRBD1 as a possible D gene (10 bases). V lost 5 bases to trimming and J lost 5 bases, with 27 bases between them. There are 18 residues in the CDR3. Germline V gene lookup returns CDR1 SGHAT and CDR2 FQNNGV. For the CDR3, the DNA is TGTGCCAGCAGCCGGGGACAGGGGTCGCGGGAGGGCCTGGAGACCCAGTACTTC. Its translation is CASSRGQGSREGLETQYF.

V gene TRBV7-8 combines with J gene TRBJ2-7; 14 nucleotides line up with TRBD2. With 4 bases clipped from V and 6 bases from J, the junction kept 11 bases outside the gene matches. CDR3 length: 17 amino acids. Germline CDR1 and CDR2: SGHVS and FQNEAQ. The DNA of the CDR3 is TGTGCCAGCAGCTCGGGGACTAGCGGGAGTTCCAGGGGCGAGCAGTACTTC. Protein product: CASSSGTSGSSRGEQYF.

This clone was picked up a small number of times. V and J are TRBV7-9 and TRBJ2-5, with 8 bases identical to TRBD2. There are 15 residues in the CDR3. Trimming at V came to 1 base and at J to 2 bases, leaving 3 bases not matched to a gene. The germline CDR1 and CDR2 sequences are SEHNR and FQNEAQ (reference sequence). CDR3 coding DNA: TGTGCCAGCAGCTTAGGGGGGACTAGTCAAGAGACCCAGTACTTC. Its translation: CASSLGGTSQETQYF.

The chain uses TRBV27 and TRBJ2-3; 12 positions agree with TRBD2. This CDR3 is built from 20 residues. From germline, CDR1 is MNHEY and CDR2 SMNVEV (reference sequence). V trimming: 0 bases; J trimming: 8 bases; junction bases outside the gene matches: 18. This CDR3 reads CASSLSNIGLAGSDTGTQYF. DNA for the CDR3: TGTGCCAGCAGTTTATCAAATATAGGACTAGCGGGGTCGGACACCGGTACGCAGTATTTT.

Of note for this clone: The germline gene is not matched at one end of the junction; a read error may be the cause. CDR3 in amino acids: CASSLGGRPPIF. CDR3 bases: TGTGCCAGCAGCCTCGGCGGGAGGCCCCCCATCTTC. The J gene is TRBJ2-1, the V gene TRBV6-1; TRBD2 matches at 8 bases. CDR3 length: 12 residues. The germline V gene encodes CDR1 MNHNS and CDR2 SASEGT.

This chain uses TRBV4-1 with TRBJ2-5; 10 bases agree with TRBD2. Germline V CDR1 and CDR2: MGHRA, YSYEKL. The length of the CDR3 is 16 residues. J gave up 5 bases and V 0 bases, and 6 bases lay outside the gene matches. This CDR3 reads CASSQELAGARETQYF. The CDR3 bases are TGCGCCAGCAGCCAAGAGCTAGCGGGAGCAAGGGAGACCCAGTACTTC.

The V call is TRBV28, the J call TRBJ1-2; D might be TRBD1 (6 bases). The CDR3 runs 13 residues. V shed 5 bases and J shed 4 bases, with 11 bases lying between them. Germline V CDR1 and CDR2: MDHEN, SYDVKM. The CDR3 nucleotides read TGTGCCAGCAGTAAACAGGGTTCCTATGGCTACACCTTC. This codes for CASSKQGSYGYTF.

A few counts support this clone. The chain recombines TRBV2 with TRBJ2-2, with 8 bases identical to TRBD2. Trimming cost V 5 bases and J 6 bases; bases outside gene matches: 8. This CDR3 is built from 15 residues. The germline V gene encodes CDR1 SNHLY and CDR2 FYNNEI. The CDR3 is CASSLAGREAGELFF. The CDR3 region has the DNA TGTGCCAGCAGTTTAGCGGGACGGGAGGCCGGGGAGCTGTTTTTT.

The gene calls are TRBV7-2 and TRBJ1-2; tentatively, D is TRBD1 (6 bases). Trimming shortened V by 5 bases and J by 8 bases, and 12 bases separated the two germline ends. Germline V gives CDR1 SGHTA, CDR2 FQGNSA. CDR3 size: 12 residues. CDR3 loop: CASSPRGAGYTF. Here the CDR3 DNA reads TGTGCCAGCAGCCCCCGGGGGGCCGGCTACACCTTC.

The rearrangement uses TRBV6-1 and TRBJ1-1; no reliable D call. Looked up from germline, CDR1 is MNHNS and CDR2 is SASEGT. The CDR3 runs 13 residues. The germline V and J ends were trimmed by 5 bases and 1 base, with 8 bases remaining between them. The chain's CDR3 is CASSPRQNTEAFF. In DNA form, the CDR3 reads TGTGCCAGCAGTCCACGACAGAACACTGAAGCTTTCTTT.

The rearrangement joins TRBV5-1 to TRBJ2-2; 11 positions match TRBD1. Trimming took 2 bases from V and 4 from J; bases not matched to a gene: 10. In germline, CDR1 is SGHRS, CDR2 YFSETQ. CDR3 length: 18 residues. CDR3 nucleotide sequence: TGCGCCAGCAGCTTCCGGACAGGGGGCGAGTTTTCCACCGGGGAGCTGTTTTTT. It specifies CASSFRTGGEFSTGELFF.

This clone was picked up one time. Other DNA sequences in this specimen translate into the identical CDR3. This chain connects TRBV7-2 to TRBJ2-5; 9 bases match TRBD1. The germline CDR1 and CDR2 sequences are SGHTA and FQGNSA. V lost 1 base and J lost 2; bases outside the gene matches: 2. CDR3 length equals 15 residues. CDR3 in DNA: TGTGCCAGCAGCTTAGGGACAGGGGTACAAGAGACCCAGTACTTC. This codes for CASSLGTGVQETQYF.

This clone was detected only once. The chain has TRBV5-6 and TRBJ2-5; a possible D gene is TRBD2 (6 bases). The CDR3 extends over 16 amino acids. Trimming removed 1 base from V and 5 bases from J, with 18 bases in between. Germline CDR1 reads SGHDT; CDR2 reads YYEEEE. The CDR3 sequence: CASSLKSEGLVETQYF. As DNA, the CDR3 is TGTGCCAGCAGCTTGAAATCGGAGGGACTCGTGGAGACCCAGTACTTC.

CDR3 in amino acids: CASSKKPGLYEQYF. CDR3 bases: TGTGCCAGCAGTAAAAAACCGGGACTGTACGAGCAGTACTTC. The chain is built from TRBV6-5 and TRBJ2-7, with a weak D call TRBD2 (6 bases). The CDR3 has 14 residues. Trimming cost V 5 bases and J 4 bases, with 15 bases left between them. Germline CDR1 MNHEY, CDR2 SVGAGI.

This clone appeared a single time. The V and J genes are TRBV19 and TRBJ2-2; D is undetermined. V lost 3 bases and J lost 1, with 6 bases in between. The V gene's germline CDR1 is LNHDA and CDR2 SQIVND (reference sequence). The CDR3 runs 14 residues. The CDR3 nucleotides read TGTGCCAGTAGTATTGTAGAGAACACCGGGGAGCTGTTTTTT. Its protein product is CASSIVENTGELFF.

CDR3 loop: CATQQGAVYEQYF. CDR3 nucleotide sequence: TGTGCCACCCAACAGGGGGCCGTCTACGAGCAGTACTTC. The genes are TRBV6-5 and TRBJ2-7; 9 bases align to TRBD1. Trimming at V came to 10 bases and at J to 3 bases, leaving 7 bases not matched to a gene. Looked up from germline, CDR1 is MNHEY and CDR2 is SVGAGI. This CDR3 comprises 13 residues.

CDR3 bases: TGTGCCAGCAGTCCCCTTCCCGCTAGCGGCAAGCAGTTCTTC. Its translation is CASSPLPASGKQFF. The V gene is TRBV6-5, the J gene TRBJ2-1, with 7 nucleotides matching TRBD2. The J segment lost 11 bases and the V segment lost 5 bases, leaving 12 bases of the junction unmatched. This CDR3 comprises 14 residues. Germline V gives CDR1 MNHEY, CDR2 SVGAGI.

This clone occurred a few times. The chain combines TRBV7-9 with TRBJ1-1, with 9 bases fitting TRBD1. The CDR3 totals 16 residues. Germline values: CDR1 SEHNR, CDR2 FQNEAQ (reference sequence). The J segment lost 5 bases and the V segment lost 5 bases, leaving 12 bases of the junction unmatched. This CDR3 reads CASSPSDRGWVTEAFF. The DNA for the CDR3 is TGTGCCAGCAGCCCATCGGACAGGGGTTGGGTGACTGAAGCTTTCTTT.

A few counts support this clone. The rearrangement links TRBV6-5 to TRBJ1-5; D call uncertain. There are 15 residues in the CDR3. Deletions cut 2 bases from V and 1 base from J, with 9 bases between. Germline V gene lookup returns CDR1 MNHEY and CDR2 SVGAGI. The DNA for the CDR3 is TGTGCCAGCAGTTACCGTCCAGTAAGCAATCAGCCCCAGCATTTT. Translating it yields CASSYRPVSNQPQHF.

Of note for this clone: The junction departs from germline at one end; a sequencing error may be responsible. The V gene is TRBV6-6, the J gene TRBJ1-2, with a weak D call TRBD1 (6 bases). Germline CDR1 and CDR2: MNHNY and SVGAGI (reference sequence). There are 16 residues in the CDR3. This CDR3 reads CASRYHTDSFLYGYPF. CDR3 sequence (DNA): TGTGCCAGCAGGTATCACACGGACAGTTTCCTCTATGGCTACCCCTTC.

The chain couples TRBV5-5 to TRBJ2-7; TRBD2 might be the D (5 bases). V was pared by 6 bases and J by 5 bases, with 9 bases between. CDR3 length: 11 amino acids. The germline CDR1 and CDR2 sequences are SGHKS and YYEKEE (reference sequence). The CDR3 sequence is CASTTGNEQYF. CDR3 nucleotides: TGTGCCAGCACCACGGGAAACGAGCAGTACTTC.

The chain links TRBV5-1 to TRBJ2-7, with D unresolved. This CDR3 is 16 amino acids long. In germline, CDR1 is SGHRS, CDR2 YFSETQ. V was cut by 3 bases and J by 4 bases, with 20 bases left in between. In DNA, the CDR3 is TGCGCCAGCAGCTCCACCCTGGCAGGTCTCTTATACGAGCAGTACTTC. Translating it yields CASSSTLAGLLYEQYF.

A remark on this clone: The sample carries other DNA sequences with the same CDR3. The CDR3 loop is CAWSPGSSYEQYF. CDR3 DNA: TGTGCCTGGAGTCCAGGTAGCTCCTACGAGCAGTACTTC. The V call is TRBV30, the J call TRBJ2-7; D is unclear. The V end lost 2 bases, the J end lost 0 bases, and 8 bases lay between the germline ends. CDR3 length: 13 residues. Germline V gene sequence: CDR1 GTSNPN, CDR2 SVGIG (reference sequence).

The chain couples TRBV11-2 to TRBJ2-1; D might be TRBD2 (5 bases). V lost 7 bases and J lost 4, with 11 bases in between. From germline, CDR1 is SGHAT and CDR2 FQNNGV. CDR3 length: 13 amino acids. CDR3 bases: TGTGCCAGCACCCCGGGATCTTACAATGAGCAGTTCTTC. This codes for CASTPGSYNEQFF.

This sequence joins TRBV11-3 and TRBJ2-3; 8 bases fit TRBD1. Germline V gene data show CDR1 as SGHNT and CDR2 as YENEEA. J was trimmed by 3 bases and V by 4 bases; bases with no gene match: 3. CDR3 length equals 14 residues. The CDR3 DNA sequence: TGTGCCAGCAGCTCCCACAGGGGGACAGATACGCAGTATTTT. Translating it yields CASSSHRGTDTQYF.

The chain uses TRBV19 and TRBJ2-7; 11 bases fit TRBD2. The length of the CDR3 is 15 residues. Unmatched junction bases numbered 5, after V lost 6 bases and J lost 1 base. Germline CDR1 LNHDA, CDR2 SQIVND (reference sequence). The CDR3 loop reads CASRLAGGGSYEQYF. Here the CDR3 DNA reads TGTGCCAGTAGGCTAGCGGGAGGTGGTTCCTACGAGCAGTACTTC.

The CDR3 sequence is CATSLAGGLNEQFF. In nucleotides, the CDR3 is TGTGCCACCTCACTAGCGGGAGGACTCAATGAGCAGTTCTTC. The chain couples TRBV7-2 to TRBJ2-1; the match to TRBD2 covers 12 bases. Germline V gene lookup returns CDR1 SGHTA and CDR2 FQGNSA. The CDR3 is made up of 14 amino acids. V dropped 10 bases and J dropped 6; count of bases not matched to a gene: 7.